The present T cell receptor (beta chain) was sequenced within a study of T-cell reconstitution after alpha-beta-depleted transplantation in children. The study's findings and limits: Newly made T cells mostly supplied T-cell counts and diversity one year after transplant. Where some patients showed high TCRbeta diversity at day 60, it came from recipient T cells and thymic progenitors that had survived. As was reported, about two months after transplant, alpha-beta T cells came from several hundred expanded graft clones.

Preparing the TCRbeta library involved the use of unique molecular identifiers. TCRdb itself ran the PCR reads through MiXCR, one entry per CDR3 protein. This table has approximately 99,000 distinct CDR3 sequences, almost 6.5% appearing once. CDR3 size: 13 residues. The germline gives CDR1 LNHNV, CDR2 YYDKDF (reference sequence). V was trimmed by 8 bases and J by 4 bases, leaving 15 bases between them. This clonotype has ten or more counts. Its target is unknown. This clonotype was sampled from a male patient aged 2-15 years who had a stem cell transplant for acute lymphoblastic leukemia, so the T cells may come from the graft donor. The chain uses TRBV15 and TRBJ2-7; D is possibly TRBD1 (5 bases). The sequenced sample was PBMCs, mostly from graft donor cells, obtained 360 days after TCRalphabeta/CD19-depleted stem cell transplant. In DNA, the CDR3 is TGTGCCACCTCGGACCAGGGTATATACGAGCAGTACTTC. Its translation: CATSDQGIYEQYF.